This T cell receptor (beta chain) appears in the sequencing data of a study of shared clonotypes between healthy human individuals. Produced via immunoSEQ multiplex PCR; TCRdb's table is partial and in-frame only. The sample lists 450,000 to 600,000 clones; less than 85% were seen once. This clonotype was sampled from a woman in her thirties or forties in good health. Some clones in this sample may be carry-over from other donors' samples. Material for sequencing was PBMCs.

CDR3 protein: CASSSDRRVIYNEQFF. CDR3 coding DNA: TGTGCCAGCTCATCTGATCGAAGGGTAATCTACAATGAGCAGTTCTTC. The rearrangement uses TRBV18 and TRBJ2-1, with D unclear. The CDR3 totals 16 residues. V gave up 5 bases and J gave up 3 bases, with 17 bases separating them. Germline CDR1 KGHSH, CDR2 LQKENI.